Following are 24 T cell receptor beta chains from one sample sequenced in a study of Graves' ophthalmopathy and Graves' hyperthyroidism. Amplification of TCR beta CDR3 regions used RNA transcripts. A first-round RT-PCR used HTBI primers, followed by a second-round multiplex PCR. Each CDR3 protein gets one entry after TCRdb re-called the multiplex PCR reads with MiXCR. The sample shows 500,000 to 700,000 distinct CDR3 sequences, 22% of them seen only once. The material sequenced was peripheral blood. The receptor set was obtained from a woman aged 18-29 years with stable Graves' hyperthyroidism. Some clones in this sample may be carry-over from other donors' samples.

This clonotype was seen more than once but under ten times. The chain couples TRBV5-1 to TRBJ2-2, with TRBD1 matching over 9 bases. The CDR3 covers 17 residues. Germline lookup yields CDR1 SGHRS and CDR2 YFSETQ. The V and J ends lost 1 base and 5 bases, in that order; junction bases with no gene match: 9. The CDR3 DNA reads as TGCGCCAGCAGCTTGAGCGGGACAGGGCTTACGACCGGGGAGCTGTTTTTT. Translation: CASSLSGTGLTTGELFF.

The chain employs TRBV3-1 and TRBJ1-5, with unresolved D. CDR3 length: 15 residues. Germline assignment: CDR1 LGHDT and CDR2 YNNKEL (reference sequence). V lost 1 base and J 2 bases, leaving 9 bases between the germline ends. The CDR3 DNA is TGTGCCAGCAGCCAAGGTTTCGGGGGCAATCAGCCCCAGCATTTT. Residues: CASSQGFGGNQPQHF.

The CDR3 DNA follows: TGTGCCAGCAGCTCAGGACTAGTAGGAGAGACCCAGTACTTC. Its translation: CASSSGLVGETQYF. V usage is TRBV5-6 and J usage is TRBJ2-5, with TRBD2 matching 7 bases. Germline assignment: CDR1 SGHDT and CDR2 YYEEEE. The CDR3 is 14 residues long. The ends lost 3 bases at V and 4 bases at J; junction bases unmatched: 6.

The chain couples TRBV12-3 or TRBV12-4 to TRBJ1-5; D unclear. V shed 7 bases and J shed 5 bases, with 12 bases lying between them. The CDR3 is 13 amino acids. Written as DNA, the CDR3 is TGTGCCAGCACAGAGGACCCTTATCAGCCCCAGCATTTT. Protein: CASTEDPYQPQHF.

The J gene is TRBJ2-4, the V gene TRBV7-2, with D uncertain. V shed 1 base and J shed 0 bases, with 10 bases lying between them. This CDR3 has 16 residues. Germline CDR1 and CDR2: SGHTA and FQGNSA. This CDR3 is CASSLENGLAKNIQYF. The CDR3 nucleotides read TGTGCCAGCAGCTTAGAAAACGGTCTAGCCAAAAACATTCAGTACTTC.

This clonotype was observed many times. The V call is TRBV7-8, the J call TRBJ2-7; 8 bases match TRBD1. With 5 bases clipped from V and 6 bases from J, the junction kept 12 bases outside the gene matches. Germline V gene lookup returns CDR1 SGHVS and CDR2 FQNEAQ. There are 15 residues in the CDR3. CDR3 sequence reads: CASSPTDRGIGEQYF. CDR3 in DNA: TGTGCCAGCAGCCCCACAGACAGGGGTATTGGCGAGCAGTACTTC.

The genes are TRBV6-2 or TRBV6-3 and TRBJ2-7; 12 nucleotides match TRBD2. The CDR3 spans 16 residues. The V and J ends lost 6 bases and 0 bases, in that order; junction bases with no gene match: 6. Germline V gene lookup returns CDR1 MNHEY and CDR2 SVGEGT. CDR3 amino acids: CASRGLAGPTSYEQYF. CDR3 bases: TGTGCCAGCAGAGGACTAGCGGGACCAACCTCCTACGAGCAGTACTTC.

This clonotype was seen ten or more times. The CDR3 sequence is CASSLTPSTGLETQYF. For the CDR3, the DNA is TGTGCCAGCAGCTTAACCCCCTCCACAGGGTTAGAGACCCAGTACTTC. The chain couples TRBV7-3 to TRBJ2-5; maybe TRBD1 (6 bases). The V gene's germline CDR1 is SGHTA and CDR2 FQGTGA. The CDR3 runs to 16 residues. Trimming cost V 0 bases and J 4 bases, with 15 bases left between them.

This clonotype was found once. The junction departs from germline at one end; a sequencing error may be responsible. This rearrangement joins TRBV2 to TRBJ1-1, with a tentative D call TRBD1 (6 bases). CDR1 is SNHLY and CDR2 is FYNNEI in the germline V gene. CDR3 length: 13 amino acids. CDR3 sequence reads: CASKLAGGTESFF. The DNA of the CDR3 is TGTGCCAGCAAACTAGCGGGGGGCACTGAATCTTTCTTT.

V gene TRBV12-3 or TRBV12-4 combines with J gene TRBJ2-7; 8 bases are a match to TRBD1. Germline trimming cut 5 bases from V and 2 bases from J; bases unmatched to any gene: 2. The CDR3 loop spans 13 amino acids. The CDR3 loop is CASSDRGTYEQYF. The CDR3, as DNA: TGTGCCAGCAGTGACAGGGGCACCTACGAGCAGTACTTC.

This clonotype showed up many times. The J gene is TRBJ1-1, the V gene TRBV29-1; possibly TRBD1 for D (5 bases). The CDR3 extends over 11 amino acids. The V end lost 6 bases, the J end lost 3 bases, and 8 bases lay between the germline ends. Germline CDR1 reads SQVTM; CDR2 reads ANQGSEA. The CDR3 reads CSVTEHTEAFF. The CDR3, as DNA: TGCAGCGTGACAGAACACACTGAAGCTTTCTTT.

The rearrangement links TRBV7-8 to TRBJ2-5; 11 bases are a match to TRBD1. The germline gives CDR1 SGHVS, CDR2 FQNEAQ. V lost 5 bases to trimming and J lost 0 bases; unmatched junction nucleotides: 8. This CDR3 is built from 17 residues. CDR3 nucleotide sequence: TGTGCCAGCAGCCCGGACAGGGGGCACGTCTACCAAGAGACCCAGTACTTC. Its protein is CASSPDRGHVYQETQYF.

The table lists this clonotype with many counts. The CDR3 spells CSVEPRTGGVNTEAFF. In DNA, the CDR3 is TGCAGCGTTGAACCCCGGACAGGGGGCGTGAACACTGAAGCTTTCTTT. This chain connects TRBV29-1 to TRBJ1-1; 11 bases are a match to TRBD1. The germline V gene encodes CDR1 SQVTM and CDR2 ANQGSEA. The CDR3 length is 16 residues. V shed 2 bases, J shed 0 bases, and the junction held 5 bases outside the gene matches.

This clonotype was counted only a few times. The chain couples TRBV18 to TRBJ1-5, with D hard to call. The CDR3 has 14 residues. The germline V gene encodes CDR1 KGHSH and CDR2 LQKENI. Trimming removed 4 bases at V and 4 bases at J, with 11 bases between. The CDR3 DNA sequence: TGTGCCAGCTCACACCCGGACGGGAATCAGCCCCAGCATTTT. It translates to CASSHPDGNQPQHF.

This clonotype showed up many times. The gene calls are TRBV28 and TRBJ2-7, with D hard to call. This CDR3 has 14 amino acids. Germline V CDR1 and CDR2: MDHEN, SYDVKM. With 2 bases removed from V and 5 bases from J, the gap between germline ends came to 13 bases. CDR3 amino acids: CASSLIRTWDEQYF. For the CDR3, the DNA is TGTGCCAGCAGTTTAATCCGGACCTGGGACGAGCAGTACTTC.

As concerns this clonotype: The CDR3 does not close with the conserved phenylalanine or tryptophan, likely indicating a read error. The V call is TRBV10-3, the J call TRBJ2-5; tentatively, D is TRBD1 (6 bases). There are 14 residues in the CDR3. Germline V gene lookup returns CDR1 ENHRY and CDR2 SYGVKD. V gave up 5 bases and J gave up 0 bases, with 10 bases separating them. For the CDR3, the DNA is TGTGCCATCAGTCGACAGGAGTACCAAGAGACCCAGTACCTC. The encoded protein is CAISRQEYQETQYL.

The rearrangement links TRBV9 to TRBJ2-7, with D tentatively TRBD2 (6 bases). The V gene's germline CDR1 is SGDLS and CDR2 YYNGEE. This CDR3 is 14 amino acids long. Trimming pared 4 bases from V and 3 bases from J, leaving 14 bases between. The CDR3 spells CASSPGGSGYEQYF. CDR3 coding DNA: TGTGCCAGCAGCCCTGGGGGTAGCGGCTACGAGCAGTACTTC.

There are many counts of this clonotype. This sequence joins TRBV12-3 or TRBV12-4 and TRBJ1-5, with 7 bases that match TRBD1. This CDR3 comprises 15 residues. V was clipped by 0 bases and J by 3 bases; unmatched bases: 2. This CDR3 reads CASSLAGTANQPQHF. The CDR3 nucleotides read TGTGCCAGCAGTTTAGCCGGGACAGCCAATCAGCCCCAGCATTTT.

With respect to this clonotype: The conserved phenylalanine or tryptophan normally closing the CDR3 is absent here, so this likely arose from a read error. The DNA is left out, because the CDR3 cannot be placed on it with certainty; the CDR3 is given as TCRdb lists it. The rearrangement links TRBV6-1 to TRBJ1-5. Germline CDR1 is MNHNS and CDR2 is SASEGT. The CDR3 region is 13 residues in length, termini included. Here the CDR3 reads CASSRGGNQPQQL.

The J gene is TRBJ1-1, the V gene TRBV2, with D hard to call. V was trimmed by 6 bases and J by 4 bases, leaving 9 bases between them. This CDR3 has 12 residues. Germline V gives CDR1 SNHLY, CDR2 FYNNEI. CDR3 sequence: CASRVVSTEAFF. DNA for the CDR3: TGTGCCAGCAGGGTCGTTTCCACTGAAGCTTTCTTT.

This chain links TRBV2 with TRBJ1-1, with D uncertain. The CDR3 covers 13 residues. Germline V CDR1 and CDR2: SNHLY, FYNNEI. V dropped 6 bases and J dropped 3 bases, with 11 bases sitting between them. In DNA form, the CDR3 reads TGTGCCAGCAGCCCAGCCCCTTACACTGAAGCTTTCTTT. Encoded protein: CASSPAPYTEAFF.

This clonotype turned up a few times. The chain recombines TRBV6-5 with TRBJ1-3, with 7 bases identical to TRBD1. CDR3 length equals 16 residues. V gave up 4 bases and J gave up 0 bases; unmatched junction bases: 6. Germline V gives CDR1 MNHEY, CDR2 SVGAGI. CDR3 DNA: TGTGCCAGCAGTTTAGGGGGCGGAAACTCTGGAAACACCATATATTTT. This sequence encodes CASSLGGGNSGNTIYF.

This clonotype was seen repeatedly, ten times or more. J is TRBJ1-1 and V is TRBV19; 9 nucleotides align to TRBD1. The CDR3 contains 14 residues. Germline V gene data show CDR1 as LNHDA and CDR2 as SQIVND (reference sequence). Germline trimming cut 7 bases from V and 4 bases from J; bases unmatched to any gene: 7. The CDR3 DNA reads TGTGCCAGTACCTTAACAGGGGGCAGCACTGAAGCTTTCTTT. Its translation: CASTLTGGSTEAFF.

This clonotype was recorded once. J is TRBJ2-5 and V is TRBV7-8, with 7 bases matching TRBD2. Trimming took 3 bases from V and 1 from J; bases not matched to a gene: 5. Germline V lookup: CDR1 SGHVS, CDR2 FQNEAQ. The CDR3 consists of 15 residues. The CDR3 sequence is CASSLSLAVQETQYF. CDR3 DNA: TGTGCCAGCAGCTTGAGTCTAGCGGTCCAAGAGACCCAGTACTTC.